This T cell receptor (beta chain) was obtained from a study of regulatory T cells in long-lasting Graves disease. Germline assignment: CDR1 MNHEY and CDR2 SVGEGT. The V end lost 10 bases, the J end lost 2 bases, and 21 bases lay between the germline ends. The CDR3 contains 15 residues. Study results and limitations: Between persistent patients, thousands of public clonotypes were shared, exceeding the roughly 940 shared between new patients.

Noted time point: persistent/refractory GD, antithyroid drugs over 5 years with positive TRAb. Extracted PBMC RNA gave rise to the TCR library. Arm-PCR with iRepertoire HTBI primers amplified the CDR3 regions for these TCR beta libraries. Via MiXCR, TCRdb re-called the multiplex PCR reads, giving one row per CDR3 protein. The sample lists roughly 500,000 distinct CDR3 sequences, around 20% seen once, with 7% to 10% in the top ten. Comment on this clonotype: Antigen unknown.

The clonotype originates from a female donor with Graves disease. The sequencing here drew on peripheral blood mononuclear cells (PBMCs), taken when the disease was refractory, from a patient treated with antithyroid drugs. The rearrangement uses TRBV6-2 or TRBV6-3 and TRBJ2-7; D might be TRBD2 (5 bases). The chain's CDR3 is CAIKKFRGQTYEQYF. CDR3 nucleotides: TGTGCCATTAAAAAATTCCGGGGTCAGACCTACGAGCAGTACTTC.